These 5 T cell receptor beta chains originate from one sample sequenced in a study of OX40 agonist ivuxolimab in advanced cancers. TCRdb's copy holds only in-frame clones and misses some; the assay was immunoSEQ multiplex PCR. The sample includes about 98,000 clones, about 92% seen only once; the top ten take around 0.3%. Specimen: CD4+ or CD8+ T cells sorted from blood, collected in a trial of the OX40 agonist ivuxolimab. The origin of the receptors is an adult with an advanced solid tumor such as melanoma, head and neck, liver or kidney cancer.

The chain carries TRBV30 and TRBJ1-6; D is ambiguous. Germline values: CDR1 GTSNPN, CDR2 SVGIG (reference sequence). V was pared by 1 base and J by 3 bases, with 4 bases between. This CDR3 comprises 13 residues. The CDR3 region is CAWSAHYNSPLHF. Here the CDR3 DNA reads TGTGCCTGGAGTGCCCACTATAATTCACCCCTCCACTTT.

The gene calls are TRBV4-2 and TRBJ2-1; TRBD2 matches 9 bases. Germline CDR1 is LGHNA and CDR2 is YNFKEQ. Trimming took 9 bases from V and 5 from J; bases not matched to a gene: 11. This CDR3 contains 15 residues. The CDR3 loop is CASCSSGGLNNEQFF. DNA for the CDR3: TGTGCCAGTTGCTCAAGCGGGGGGCTCAACAATGAGCAGTTCTTC.

In its sample, this clone was seen once. V usage is TRBV7-9 and J usage is TRBJ1-5; 7 bases fit TRBD1. Germline V gene lookup returns CDR1 SEHNR and CDR2 FQNEAQ (reference sequence). V trimming: 5 bases; J trimming: 4 bases; junction bases outside the gene matches: 8. The CDR3 loop spans 15 amino acids. This CDR3 reads CASSQTGDLNQPQHF. In DNA, the CDR3 is TGTGCCAGCAGCCAAACAGGGGATTTGAATCAGCCCCAGCATTTT. Full variable domain (missing parts from reference TRBV7-9 and TRBJ1-5): DTGVSQNPRHKITKRGQNVTFRCDPISEHNRLYWYRQTLGQGPEFLTYFQNEAQLEKSRLLSDRFSAERPKGSFSTLEIQRTEQGDSAMYLCASSQTGDLNQPQHFGDGTRLSIL.

This clone was detected only a few times. This chain uses TRBV20-1 with TRBJ1-1; D possibly corresponds to TRBD1 (5 bases). CDR3 length: 11 residues. Per germline, CDR1 DFQATT and CDR2 SNEGSKA (reference sequence). Trimming shortened V by 2 bases and J by 11 bases, and 12 bases separated the two germline ends. The CDR3: CSARTRGSAFF. CDR3 sequence (DNA): TGCAGTGCTAGAACAAGGGGCTCGGCTTTCTTT.

This rearrangement joins TRBV4-1 to TRBJ1-1; TRBD1 might be the D (6 bases). In germline, CDR1 is MGHRA, CDR2 YSYEKL. The CDR3 is made up of 14 amino acids. Trimming took off 0 bases at V and 10 bases at J, with 15 bases between the two ends. The CDR3 DNA is TGCGCCAGCAGCCAAGATGACCTTCGGGGGGCAGCTTTCTTT. Translated, it gives CASSQDDLRGAAFF.